Shown below are 5 T cell receptor beta chains from a single sample sequenced in a study of neurological immune-mediated disorders. TCRdb itself ran the 5' RACE reads through MiXCR, one entry per CDR3 protein. Altogether some 30,000 distinct CDR3 sequences are present, around 16% being singletons, with the ten largest covering 4.5% to 5%. Time point defined: technical triplicate 3. Sequencing was performed on CD4+ T cells from blood. The receptors originated from a female donor with HTLV-1-associated myelopathy (HAM/TSP).

The rearrangement uses TRBV6-6 and TRBJ2-1; the match to TRBD2 covers 10 bases. The CDR3 extends over 15 amino acids. Trimming cost V 6 bases and J 4 bases; bases outside gene matches: 6. Germline V CDR1 and CDR2: MNHNY, SVGAGI (reference sequence). This CDR3 reads CASSLAGVIYNEQFF. CDR3 bases: TGTGCCAGCAGCCTAGCGGGAGTTATATACAATGAGCAGTTCTTC.

The chain carries TRBV7-9 and TRBJ1-2; 9 nucleotides align to TRBD1. After removal of 5 bases from V and 8 bases from J, the junction contained 9 bases not matched to a gene. The CDR3 runs to 14 residues. The germline gives CDR1 SEHNR, CDR2 FQNEAQ (reference sequence). CDR3 nucleotides: TGTGCCAGCAGCCCTTCGGGACAGGGAAGGGGCTACACCTTC. It yields the protein CASSPSGQGRGYTF.

This clonotype showed up many times. V gene TRBV28 combines with J gene TRBJ2-3; 9 nucleotides align to TRBD2. V gave up 4 bases and J gave up 1 base; unmatched junction bases: 3. From germline, CDR1 is MDHEN and CDR2 SYDVKM. The CDR3 runs to 15 residues. CDR3 in amino acids: CASSSKRGGTDTQYF. In DNA, the CDR3 is TGTGCCAGCAGTTCTAAGCGGGGGGGCACAGATACGCAGTATTTT. Together with reference TRBV28 and TRBJ2-3, the CDR3 gives the full variable domain: DVKVTQSSRYLVKRTGEKVFLECVQDMDHENMFWYRQDPGLGLRLIYFSYDVKMKEKGDIPEGYSVSREKKERFSLILESASTNQTSMYLCASSSKRGGTDTQYFGPGTRLTVL.

The sample holds many counts of this clonotype. V usage is TRBV6-5 and J usage is TRBJ1-4; no clear D. With 2 bases removed from V and 7 bases from J, the gap between germline ends came to 20 bases. The germline gives CDR1 MNHEY, CDR2 SVGAGI. The CDR3 covers 17 residues. The CDR3 DNA reads TGTGCCAGCAGTTACCGGCACGGGCCCCTGGTTGCTGAAAAACTGTTTTTT. Translating gives CASSYRHGPLVAEKLFF.

There are many counts of this clonotype. The chain links TRBV30 to TRBJ1-5, with D perhaps TRBD1 (6 bases). V shed 2 bases and J shed 2 bases, with 13 bases lying between them. Germline CDR1 is GTSNPN and CDR2 is SVGIG (reference sequence). The CDR3 totals 15 residues. CDR3 sequence reads: CAWSNRAGGNQPQHF. The CDR3 DNA reads as TGTGCCTGGAGTAATAGGGCAGGGGGCAATCAGCCCCAGCATTTT.